This TCR beta chain was recorded in a study of Graves' ophthalmopathy and Graves' hyperthyroidism. RNA transcripts were the source from which TCR beta CDR3 regions were amplified. In the first round, RT-PCR was carried out with HTBI primers, and a multiplex PCR formed the second round. TCRdb re-called the multiplex PCR reads through MiXCR, storing one row per CDR3 protein. Among around 670,000 distinct CDR3 sequences listed, about 44% were seen once. The CDR3 covers 16 residues. The V and J ends lost 1 base and 6 bases, in that order; junction bases with no gene match: 7. CDR1 is SGHTA, CDR2 FQGNSA, per germline. This clonotype was picked up a small number of times.

This sequence joins TRBV7-2 and TRBJ1-5, with TRBD1 matching 9 bases. Sample: peripheral blood. The source is an adult man with Graves' ophthalmopathy. CDR3 bases: TGTGCCAGCAGCTTAGGACAGGGGGGGTTCGGTCAGCCCCAGCATTTT. As protein: CASSLGQGGFGQPQHF.